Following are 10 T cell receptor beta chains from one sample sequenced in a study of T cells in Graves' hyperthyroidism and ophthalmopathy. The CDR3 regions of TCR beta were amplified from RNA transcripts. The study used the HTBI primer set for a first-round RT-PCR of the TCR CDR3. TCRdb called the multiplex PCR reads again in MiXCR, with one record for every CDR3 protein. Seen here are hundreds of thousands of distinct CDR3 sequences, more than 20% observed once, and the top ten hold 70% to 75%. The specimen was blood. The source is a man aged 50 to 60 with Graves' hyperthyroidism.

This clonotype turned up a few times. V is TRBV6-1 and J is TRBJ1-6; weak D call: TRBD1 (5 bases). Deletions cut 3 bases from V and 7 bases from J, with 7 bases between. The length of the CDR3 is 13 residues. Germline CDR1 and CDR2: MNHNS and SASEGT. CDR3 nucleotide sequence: TGTGCCAGCAGTGATCCAGGGAATTCACCCCTCCACTTT. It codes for CASSDPGNSPLHF.

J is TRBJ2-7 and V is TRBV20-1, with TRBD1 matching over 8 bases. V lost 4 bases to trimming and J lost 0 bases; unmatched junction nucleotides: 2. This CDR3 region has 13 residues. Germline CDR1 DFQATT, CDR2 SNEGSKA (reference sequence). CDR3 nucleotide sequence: TGCAGTGCTATGACAGGGGACTCCTACGAGCAGTACTTC. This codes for CSAMTGDSYEQYF.

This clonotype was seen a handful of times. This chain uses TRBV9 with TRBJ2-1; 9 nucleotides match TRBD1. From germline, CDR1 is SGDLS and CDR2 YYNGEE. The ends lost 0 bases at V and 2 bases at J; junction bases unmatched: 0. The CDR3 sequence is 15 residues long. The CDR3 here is CASSVGTGAYNEQFF. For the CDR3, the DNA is TGTGCCAGCAGCGTAGGGACAGGGGCCTACAATGAGCAGTTCTTC.

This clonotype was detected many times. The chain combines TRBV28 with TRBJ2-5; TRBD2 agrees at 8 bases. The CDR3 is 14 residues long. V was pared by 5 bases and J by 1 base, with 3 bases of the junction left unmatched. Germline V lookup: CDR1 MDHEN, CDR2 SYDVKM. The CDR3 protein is CASSKLAVQETQYF. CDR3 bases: TGTGCCAGCAGTAAACTAGCGGTCCAAGAGACCCAGTACTTC.

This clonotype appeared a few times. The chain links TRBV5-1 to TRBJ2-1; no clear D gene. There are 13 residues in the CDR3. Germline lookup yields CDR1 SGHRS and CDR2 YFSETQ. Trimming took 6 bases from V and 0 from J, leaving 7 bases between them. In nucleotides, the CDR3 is TGCGCCAGCACCCAAGGCTCCTACAATGAGCAGTTCTTC. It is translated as CASTQGSYNEQFF.

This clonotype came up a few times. The CDR3 sequence: CASSFVGLDNEQFF. CDR3 nucleotides: TGCGCCAGCAGCTTTGTTGGTCTAGACAATGAGCAGTTCTTC. The rearrangement joins TRBV5-1 to TRBJ2-1; no clear D. Germline values: CDR1 SGHRS, CDR2 YFSETQ. This CDR3 comprises 14 residues. Trimming pared 2 bases from V and 5 bases from J, leaving 11 bases between.

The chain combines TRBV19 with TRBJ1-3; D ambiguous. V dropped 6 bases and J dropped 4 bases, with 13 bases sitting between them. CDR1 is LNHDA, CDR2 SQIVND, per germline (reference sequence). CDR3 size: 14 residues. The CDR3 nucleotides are TGTGCCAGTAGGGAACATCAGGTGGGAAACACCATATATTTT. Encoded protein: CASREHQVGNTIYF.

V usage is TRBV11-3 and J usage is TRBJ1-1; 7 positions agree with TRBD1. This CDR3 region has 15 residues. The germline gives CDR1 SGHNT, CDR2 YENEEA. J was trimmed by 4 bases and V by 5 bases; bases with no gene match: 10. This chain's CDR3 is CASSRGQAESTEAFF. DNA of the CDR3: TGTGCCAGCAGCAGAGGACAGGCCGAGAGCACTGAAGCTTTCTTT.

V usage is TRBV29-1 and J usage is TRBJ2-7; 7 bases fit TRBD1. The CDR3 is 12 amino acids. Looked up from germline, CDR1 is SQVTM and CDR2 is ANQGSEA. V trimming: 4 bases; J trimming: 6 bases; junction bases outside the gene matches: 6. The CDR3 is CSVVEGGIEQYF. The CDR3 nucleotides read TGCAGCGTTGTCGAAGGGGGCATCGAGCAGTACTTC.

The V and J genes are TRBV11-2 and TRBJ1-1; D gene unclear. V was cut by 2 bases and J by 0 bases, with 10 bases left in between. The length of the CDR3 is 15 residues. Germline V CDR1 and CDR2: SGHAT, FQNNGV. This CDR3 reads CASSLSSELNTEAFF. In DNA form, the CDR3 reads TGTGCCAGCAGCTTATCTTCTGAATTGAACACTGAAGCTTTCTTT.